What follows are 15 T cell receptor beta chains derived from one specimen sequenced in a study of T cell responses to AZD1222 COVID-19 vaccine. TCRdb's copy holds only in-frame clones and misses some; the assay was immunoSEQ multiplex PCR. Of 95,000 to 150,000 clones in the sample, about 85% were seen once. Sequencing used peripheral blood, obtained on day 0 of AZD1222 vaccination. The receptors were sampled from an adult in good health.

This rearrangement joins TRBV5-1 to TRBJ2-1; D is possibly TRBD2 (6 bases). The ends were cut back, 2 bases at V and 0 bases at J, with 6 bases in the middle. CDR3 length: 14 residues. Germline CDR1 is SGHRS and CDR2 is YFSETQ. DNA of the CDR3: TGCGCCAGCAGCTTAGCGGGCTCCTACAATGAGCAGTTCTTC. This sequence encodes CASSLAGSYNEQFF.

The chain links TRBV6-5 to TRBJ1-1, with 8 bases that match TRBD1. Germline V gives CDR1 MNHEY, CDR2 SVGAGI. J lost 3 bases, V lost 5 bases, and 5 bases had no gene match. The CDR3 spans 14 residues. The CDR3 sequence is CASSRDRRDTEAFF. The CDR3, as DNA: TGTGCCAGCAGTAGGGACAGGAGGGACACTGAAGCTTTCTTT.

In DNA form, the CDR3 reads TGTGCCAGCAGCCCAACAGGGGCAGGGCAGCCCCAGCATTTT. Amino acid sequence: CASSPTGAGQPQHF. This chain joins TRBV7-3 and TRBJ1-5; 7 bases match TRBD1. CDR1 is SGHTA, CDR2 FQGTGA, per germline. This CDR3 contains 14 residues. Trimming at V came to 5 bases and at J to 7 bases, leaving 8 bases not matched to a gene.

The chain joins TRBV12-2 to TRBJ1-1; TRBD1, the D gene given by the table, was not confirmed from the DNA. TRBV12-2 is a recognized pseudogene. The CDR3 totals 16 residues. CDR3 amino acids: CASRLGSTGPHTEAFF. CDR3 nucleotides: TGTGCAAGTCGCTTAGGTTCGACAGGGCCGCACACTGAAGCTTTCTTT.

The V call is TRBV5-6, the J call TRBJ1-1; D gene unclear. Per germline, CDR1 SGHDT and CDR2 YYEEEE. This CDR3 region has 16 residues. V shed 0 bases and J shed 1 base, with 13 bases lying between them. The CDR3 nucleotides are TGTGCCAGCAGCTTGGGGCCTCAAGGACCGAACACTGAAGCTTTCTTT. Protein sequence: CASSLGPQGPNTEAFF. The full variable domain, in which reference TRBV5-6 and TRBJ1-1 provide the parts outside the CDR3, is DAGVTQSPTHLIKTRGQQVTLRCSPKSGHDTVSWYQQALGQGPQFIFQYYEEEERQRGNFPDRFSGHQFPNYSSELNVNALLLGDSALYLCASSLGPQGPNTEAFFGQGTRLTVV.

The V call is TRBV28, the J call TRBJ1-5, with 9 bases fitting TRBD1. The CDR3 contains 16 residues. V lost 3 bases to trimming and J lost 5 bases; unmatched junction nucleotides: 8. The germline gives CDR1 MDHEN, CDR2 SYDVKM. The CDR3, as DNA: TGTGCCAGCAGTTTGGTTGGACAGGGGCATTATCAGCCCCAGCATTTT. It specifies CASSLVGQGHYQPQHF.

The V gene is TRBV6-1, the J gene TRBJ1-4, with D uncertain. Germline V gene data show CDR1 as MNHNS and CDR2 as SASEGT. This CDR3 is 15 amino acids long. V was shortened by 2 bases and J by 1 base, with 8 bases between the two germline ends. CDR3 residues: CASSERSGTNEKLFF. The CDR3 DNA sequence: TGTGCCAGCAGTGAAAGGTCAGGAACTAATGAAAAACTGTTTTTT.

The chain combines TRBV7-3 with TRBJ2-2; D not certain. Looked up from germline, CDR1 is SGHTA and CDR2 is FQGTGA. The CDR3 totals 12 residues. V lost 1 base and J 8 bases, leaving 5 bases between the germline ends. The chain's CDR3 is CASSLMYGELFF. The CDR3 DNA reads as TGTGCCAGCAGCTTAATGTATGGGGAGCTGTTTTTT.

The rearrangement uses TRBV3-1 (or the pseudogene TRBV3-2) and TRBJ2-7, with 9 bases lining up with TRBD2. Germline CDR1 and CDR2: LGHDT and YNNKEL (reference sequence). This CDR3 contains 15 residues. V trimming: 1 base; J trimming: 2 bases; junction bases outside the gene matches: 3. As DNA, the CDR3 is TGTGCCAGCAGCCAAGGGACTAGCGTTCCCTACGAGCAGTACTTC. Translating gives CASSQGTSVPYEQYF.

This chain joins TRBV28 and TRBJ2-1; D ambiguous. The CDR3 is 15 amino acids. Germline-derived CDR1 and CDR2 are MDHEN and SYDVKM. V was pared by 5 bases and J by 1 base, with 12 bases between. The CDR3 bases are TGTGCCAGCAGTAGAAGGGCGCCTTCCTACAATGAGCAGTTCTTC. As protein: CASSRRAPSYNEQFF.

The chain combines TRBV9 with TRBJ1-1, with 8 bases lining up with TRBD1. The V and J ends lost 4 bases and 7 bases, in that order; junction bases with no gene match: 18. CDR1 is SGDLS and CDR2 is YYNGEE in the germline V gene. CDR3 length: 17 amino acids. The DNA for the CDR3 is TGTGCCAGCAGCCCCTCCGGCGGACGCGGGGACAGGTATGAAGCTTTCTTT. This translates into CASSPSGGRGDRYEAFF.

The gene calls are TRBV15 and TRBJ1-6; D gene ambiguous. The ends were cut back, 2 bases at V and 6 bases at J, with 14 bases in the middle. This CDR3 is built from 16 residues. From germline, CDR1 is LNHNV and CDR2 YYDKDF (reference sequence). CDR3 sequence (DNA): TGTGCCACCAGCAGACCTAGCGGGTCTCCTAATTCACCCCTCCACTTT. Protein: CATSRPSGSPNSPLHF.

CDR3 sequence: CASSVGQGVQQPQHF. In DNA form, the CDR3 reads TGTGCCAGCAGTGTAGGACAGGGGGTACAACAGCCCCAGCATTTT. V is TRBV2 and J is TRBJ1-5; 10 bases align to TRBD1. Trimming took 4 bases from V and 7 from J; bases not matched to a gene: 7. Germline assignment: CDR1 SNHLY and CDR2 FYNNEI. The CDR3 sequence is 15 residues long. Together with reference TRBV2 and TRBJ1-5, the CDR3 gives the full variable domain: EPEVTQTPSHQVTQMGQEVILRCVPISNHLYFYWYRQILGQKVEFLVSFYNNEISEKSEIFDDQFSVERPDGSNFTLKIRSTKLEDSAMYFCASSVGQGVQQPQHFGDGTRLSIL.

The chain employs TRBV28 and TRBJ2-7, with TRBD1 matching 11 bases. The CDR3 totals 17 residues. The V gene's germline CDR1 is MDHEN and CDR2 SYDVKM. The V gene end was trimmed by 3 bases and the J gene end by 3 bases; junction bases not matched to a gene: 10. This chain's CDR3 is CASSFNPGGTGGYEQYF. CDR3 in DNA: TGTGCCAGCAGTTTCAATCCCGGGGGGACAGGGGGCTACGAGCAGTACTTC.

CDR3 DNA: TGCGCCAGCAGCTTGGGCCCTTCGGGGACCTACGAGCAGTACTTC. It codes for CASSLGPSGTYEQYF. The chain employs TRBV5-1 and TRBJ2-7; possibly TRBD2 for D (5 bases). CDR1 is SGHRS and CDR2 is YFSETQ in the germline V gene. V was cut by 0 bases and J by 2 bases, with 12 bases left in between. The CDR3 has 15 residues.